The rows below give T cell receptor beta chains drawn from one sample of a study of shared clonotypes between healthy human individuals. Only in-frame clones appear in the TCRdb table, and some are missing; sequencing was by immunoSEQ multiplex PCR. The sample lists about a million clones; more than 65% were seen once. Sequencing was performed on memory CD4+ T cells sorted from blood. The receptors were gathered from a man in his late teens or twenties in good health. CDR3s include the opening cysteine and the closing phenylalanine or tryptophan. The D gene is left open where the match is weak. Some rows have no size entry. The others give once, few or many, or a class for an expanded clone.

d_gene,abundance,j_gene,v_gene,CDR3nt,CDR3aa
TRBD1,.,TRBJ2-2,TRBV9,TGTGCCAGCAGCGTAGAGACAGGGCGGAACACCGGGGAGCTGTTTTTT,CASSVETGRNTGELFF
TRBD1,.,TRBJ2-3,TRBV4-1,TGCGCCAGCCGTCTGTGGGGACAGGGGAGGCGCAGCACAGATACGCAGTATTTT,CASRLWGQGRRSTDTQYF
.,.,TRBJ2-7,TRBV5-1,TGCGCCAGCAGATACGGAAGTGAAGAGCAGTACTTC,CASRYGSEEQYF
TRBD2,few,TRBJ2-7,TRBV7-9,TGTGCCAGCAGCCAGCAGACTAGCGGGGCCGCAGGGGAGCAGTACTTC,CASSQQTSGAAGEQYF
.,.,TRBJ2-6,TRBV11-1,TGTGCCAGCAGCTTTGGAACGACGTCTGGGGCCAACGTCCTGACTTTC,CASSFGTTSGANVLTF
.,.,TRBJ1-4,TRBV27,TGTGCCAGCAGTTTACGTCCCGCAACTAATGAAAAACTGTTTTTT,CASSLRPATNEKLFF
.,few,TRBJ1-6,TRBV7-8,TGTGCCAGCAGCTTATTCGACTTTAATTCACCCCTCCACTTT,CASSLFDFNSPLHF
TRBD1,.,TRBJ1-5,TRBV6-1,TGTGCCAGTAGGGACAGGGAAAATCAGCCCCAGCATTTT,CASRDRENQPQHF
.,few,TRBJ2-7,TRBV6-5,TGTGCCAGCAGGCGACCCGGGTTGAACTCCTACGAGCAGTACTTC,CASRRPGLNSYEQYF
.,.,TRBJ2-5,TRBV5-1,TGCGCCAGCAGCTTGGTTCAGGGTCAAGAGACCCAGTACTTC,CASSLVQGQETQYF
.,.,TRBJ1-1,TRBV18,TGTGCCAGCTCAGCTACAGGGTGGGAGACTGAAGCTTTCTTT,CASSATGWETEAFF